A single sample is the source of the 25 T cell receptor beta chains below, sequenced in a study of control samples from healthy donors and cancer patients (dated by TCRdb to the early 2020s). Libraries were built with the immunoSEQ multiplex PCR assay. TCRdb took this table from immuneACCESS and kept in-frame rearrangements with V and J called. Such tables lack part of the clones; where checked against another copy, unresolved V genes explain under half of the gap, and the rest is unexplained. The sample has about 140,000 clones on record, roughly 92% of them singletons. 10% to 12% of the sample is taken by the ten largest. Sequenced: blood. Receptors originate from a man aged 30 to 45 in good health.

A few counts support this clone. The chain couples TRBV25-1 to TRBJ2-1; 10 bases agree with TRBD2. The CDR3 has 17 amino acids. V gave up 1 base and J gave up 12 bases; unmatched junction bases: 15. CDR1 is MGHDK and CDR2 is SYGVNS in the germline V gene. The CDR3 nucleotides read TGTGCCAGCAGTGAATCAAGTCCCCCTAGCGGGAGACCGGGGCAGTTCTTC. Protein product: CASSESSPPSGRPGQFF.

This clone came up a few times. This chain uses TRBV2 with TRBJ2-2; no clear D gene. CDR3 length: 11 residues. Germline V CDR1 and CDR2: SNHLY, FYNNEI. Trimming removed 6 bases at V and 9 bases at J, with 8 bases between. CDR3 loop: CASRGLRELFF. The CDR3 DNA sequence: TGTGCCAGCAGGGGGTTGCGGGAGCTGTTTTTT. Complete variable domain (other parts from reference TRBV2 and TRBJ2-2): EPEVTQTPSHQVTQMGQEVILRCVPISNHLYFYWYRQILGQKVEFLVSFYNNEISEKSEIFDDQFSVERPDGSNFTLKIRSTKLEDSAMYFCASRGLRELFFGEGSRLTVL.

This clone was seen once. The chain uses TRBV28 and TRBJ2-6; weak D call: TRBD1 (5 bases). This CDR3 has 15 amino acids. Trimming removed 7 bases at V and 4 bases at J, with 14 bases between. Germline V gene sequence: CDR1 MDHEN, CDR2 SYDVKM. CDR3 amino acids: CASKVRGSGANVLTF. CDR3 nucleotide sequence: TGTGCCAGCAAGGTTAGGGGTTCAGGGGCCAACGTCCTGACTTTC.

This chain joins TRBV27 and TRBJ2-7; 7 nucleotides line up with TRBD2. The CDR3 sequence is 15 residues long. CDR1 is MNHEY, CDR2 SMNVEV, per germline (reference sequence). V dropped 0 bases and J dropped 5; count of bases not matched to a gene: 7. CDR3 residues: CASSLSSSGIHEQYF. CDR3 in DNA: TGTGCCAGCAGTTTATCGTCCAGCGGGATCCACGAGCAGTACTTC.

The V call is TRBV6-5, the J call TRBJ2-4; D is perhaps TRBD1 (6 bases). Trimming removed 6 bases from V and 8 bases from J, with 17 bases in between. This CDR3 spans 14 amino acids. Germline values: CDR1 MNHEY, CDR2 SVGAGI. CDR3 sequence reads: CASRAPVRGYIQYF. The CDR3 DNA reads as TGTGCCAGCAGGGCCCCCGTCAGGGGTTACATTCAGTACTTC.

The rearrangement joins TRBV6-4 to TRBJ2-1; D possibly corresponds to TRBD1 (5 bases). Germline V gives CDR1 MRHNA, CDR2 SNTAGT. V was pared by 4 bases and J by 0 bases, with 10 bases between. The CDR3 contains 15 residues. CDR3 bases: TGTGCCAGCAGTGTAGGAACAGGCTCCTACAATGAGCAGTTCTTC. This translates into CASSVGTGSYNEQFF.

This chain links TRBV30 with TRBJ1-2; TRBD1 aligns across 10 bases. Germline CDR1 reads GTSNPN; CDR2 reads SVGIG (reference sequence). With V trimmed by 3 bases and J by 8 bases, 15 bases remained unmatched. CDR3 size: 16 residues. CDR3 DNA: TGTGCCTGGAGCGGCGGCGCTTGGACAGGGGGTTTAGGCTACACCTTC. It specifies CAWSGGAWTGGLGYTF.

The CDR3 DNA is TGTGCCAGTACCCCGGGACAGCACTCTGGGGCCAACGTCCTGACTTTC. This sequence encodes CASTPGQHSGANVLTF. The chain employs TRBV28 and TRBJ2-6; 7 nucleotides align to TRBD1. Per germline, CDR1 MDHEN and CDR2 SYDVKM. Unmatched junction bases numbered 8, after V lost 9 bases and J lost 0 bases. The CDR3 is 16 amino acids.

V and J are TRBV2 and TRBJ2-7; D possibly corresponds to TRBD2 (5 bases). Germline CDR1 and CDR2: SNHLY and FYNNEI. With 4 bases removed from V and 5 bases from J, the gap between germline ends came to 18 bases. There are 15 residues in the CDR3. The DNA for the CDR3 is TGTGCCAGCAGTGGTCCTCCACAGTCGGGAAACGAGCAGTACTTC. This gives the protein CASSGPPQSGNEQYF. The full variable domain, its missing parts supplied by reference TRBV2 and TRBJ2-7, is EPEVTQTPSHQVTQMGQEVILRCVPISNHLYFYWYRQILGQKVEFLVSFYNNEISEKSEIFDDQFSVERPDGSNFTLKIRSTKLEDSAMYFCASSGPPQSGNEQYFGPGTRLTVT.

The chain combines TRBV19 with TRBJ2-7, with 12 bases lining up with TRBD2. With 1 base clipped from V and 2 bases from J, the junction kept 0 bases outside the gene matches. This CDR3 has 15 residues. Germline CDR1 is LNHDA and CDR2 is SQIVND (reference sequence). The CDR3 here is CASSIGLAGAYEQYF. The DNA for the CDR3 is TGTGCCAGTAGTATAGGACTAGCGGGAGCCTACGAGCAGTACTTC.

This chain connects TRBV7-2 to TRBJ1-6; D gene unclear. Trimming cost V 1 base and J 5 bases, with 12 bases left between them. This CDR3 has 16 amino acids. The germline V gene encodes CDR1 SGHTA and CDR2 FQGNSA. The CDR3 reads CASSLVLTGDNSPLHF. The CDR3, as DNA: TGTGCCAGCAGCTTAGTGTTGACTGGGGATAATTCACCCCTCCACTTT.

The CDR3 sequence is CASSARTSGRALYEQYF. CDR3 nucleotide sequence: TGTGCCAGCAGCGCTCGGACTAGCGGGAGGGCCCTCTACGAGCAGTACTTC. This chain joins TRBV13 and TRBJ2-7; 15 bases map to TRBD2. V was clipped by 5 bases and J by 3 bases; unmatched bases: 8. Germline V CDR1 and CDR2: PRHDT, FYEKMQ (reference sequence). The CDR3 has 17 amino acids. The variable domain in full, with the rest retrieved from reference TRBV13 and TRBJ2-7, is AAGVIQSPRHLIKEKRETATLKCYPIPRHDTVYWYQQGPGQDPQFLISFYEKMQSDKGSIPDRFSAQQFSDYHSELNMSSLELGDSALYFCASSARTSGRALYEQYFGPGTRLTVT.

This chain links TRBV27 with TRBJ2-7, with 14 bases aligning to TRBD2. V lost 2 bases to trimming and J lost 5 bases; unmatched junction nucleotides: 8. This CDR3 is built from 17 residues. Germline CDR1 is MNHEY and CDR2 is SMNVEV (reference sequence). The CDR3 nucleotides are TGTGCCAGCAGTTTAGGGACTAGCGGGAGATCAGGCCACGAGCAGTACTTC. This gives the protein CASSLGTSGRSGHEQYF.

This clone was seen a single time. This chain joins TRBV19 and TRBJ1-3; 7 bases match TRBD1. The CDR3 has 15 amino acids. CDR1 LNHDA and CDR2 SQIVND come from the germline V gene (reference sequence). J lost 6 bases, V lost 5 bases, and 10 bases had no gene match. CDR3 bases: TGTGCCAGTAGTCTAACAGGGGATCGAACAAACACCATATATTTT. Its translation is CASSLTGDRTNTIYF.

There are a few counts of this clone. The rearrangement joins TRBV4-1 to TRBJ1-6, with 9 bases lining up with TRBD1. The CDR3 loop spans 16 amino acids. The germline V gene encodes CDR1 MGHRA and CDR2 YSYEKL. After removal of 0 bases from V and 9 bases from J, the junction contained 6 bases not matched to a gene. The CDR3 loop is CASSQDAGTGSSPLHF. CDR3 DNA: TGCGCCAGCAGCCAAGACGCCGGGACAGGGAGTTCACCCCTCCACTTT.

The J gene is TRBJ1-3, the V gene TRBV24-1; D unclear. This CDR3 has 13 residues. The germline CDR1 and CDR2 sequences are KGHDR and SFDVKD. With 3 bases removed from V and 9 bases from J, the gap between germline ends came to 11 bases. The DNA of the CDR3 is TGTGCCACCAGTGATCCAACACTGCGCACCATATATTTT. It encodes CATSDPTLRTIYF.

The chain has TRBV6-1 and TRBJ2-2; D not certain. Germline V gene lookup returns CDR1 MNHNS and CDR2 SASEGT. The CDR3 extends over 16 amino acids. V was shortened by 2 bases and J by 0 bases, with 10 bases between the two germline ends. The CDR3 spells CASSERVSPNTGELFF. The CDR3 DNA reads TGTGCCAGCAGTGAAAGGGTCAGTCCGAACACCGGGGAGCTGTTTTTT.

Comment on this clone: In the same sample, other DNA sequences code for this CDR3. This chain joins TRBV11-2 and TRBJ2-1; 8 nucleotides agree with TRBD2. The CDR3 runs 15 residues. Germline CDR1 and CDR2: SGHAT and FQNNGV. V lost 1 base, J lost 3 bases, and 2 bases stayed unmatched. This CDR3 reads CASSLVAGGYNEQFF. Written as DNA, the CDR3 is TGTGCCAGCAGCTTAGTGGCGGGAGGCTACAATGAGCAGTTCTTC.

This clone was seen once. V is TRBV29-1 and J is TRBJ1-2, with D unclear. With 7 bases removed from V and 4 bases from J, the gap between germline ends came to 13 bases. CDR1 and CDR2 from the germline V gene are SQVTM and ANQGSEA. The CDR3 is 12 residues long. This chain's CDR3 is CSAFTTSYGYTF. CDR3 nucleotides: TGCAGCGCGTTTACCACTTCCTATGGCTACACCTTC.

The V call is TRBV19, the J call TRBJ2-5; D call uncertain. CDR3 length: 14 residues. Between the trimmed V and J ends, which lost 4 bases and 4 bases, there was a span of 13 bases. Germline CDR1 LNHDA, CDR2 SQIVND (reference sequence). The CDR3 DNA reads TGTGCCAGTAGTACATATCGACAAGGAGAGACCCAGTACTTC. It codes for CASSTYRQGETQYF.

The CDR3: CASSSSHHLWNEQFF. CDR3 in DNA: TGTGCCAGCAGCAGTAGCCACCACCTGTGGAATGAGCAGTTCTTC. The gene calls are TRBV6-2 or TRBV6-3 and TRBJ2-1; D unclear. The CDR3 spans 15 residues. Trimming took 6 bases from V and 7 from J, leaving 19 bases between them. Germline V CDR1 and CDR2: MNHEY, SVGEGT.

This sequence joins TRBV6-5 and TRBJ1-1; unclear D gene. The germline V and J ends were trimmed by 0 bases and 1 base, with 6 bases remaining between them. This CDR3 contains 14 residues. Germline values: CDR1 MNHEY, CDR2 SVGAGI. The CDR3 loop reads CASSYSRSNTEAFF. In DNA form, the CDR3 reads TGTGCCAGCAGTTACTCACGATCGAACACTGAAGCTTTCTTT.

The gene calls are TRBV12-5 and TRBJ1-1; weak D call: TRBD1 (6 bases). CDR3 length equals 16 residues. V was trimmed by 5 bases and J by 0 bases, leaving 16 bases between them. Germline V gene lookup returns CDR1 LGHNT and CDR2 FRNRAP. CDR3 coding DNA: TGTGCTAGTGGTCCAGGACAGCGATTCATGAACACTGAAGCTTTCTTT. It encodes CASGPGQRFMNTEAFF.

The rearrangement uses TRBV28 and TRBJ1-3; D gene uncertain. The CDR3 is 12 amino acids. V was trimmed by 5 bases and J by 11 bases, leaving 13 bases between them. From germline, CDR1 is MDHEN and CDR2 SYDVKM. CDR3 region: CASSPARPAIYF. CDR3 DNA sequence: TGTGCCAGCAGTCCCGCACGACCGGCCATATATTTT.

The V gene is TRBV6-6, the J gene TRBJ1-2; 8 nucleotides match TRBD1. After removal of 2 bases from V and 5 bases from J, the junction contained 10 bases not matched to a gene. The germline gives CDR1 MNHNY, CDR2 SVGAGI (reference sequence). CDR3 length equals 16 residues. CDR3 sequence (DNA): TGTGCCAGCAGTTACAAGGAAGCGGGGACAGGTTATGGCTACACCTTC. It specifies CASSYKEAGTGYGYTF.